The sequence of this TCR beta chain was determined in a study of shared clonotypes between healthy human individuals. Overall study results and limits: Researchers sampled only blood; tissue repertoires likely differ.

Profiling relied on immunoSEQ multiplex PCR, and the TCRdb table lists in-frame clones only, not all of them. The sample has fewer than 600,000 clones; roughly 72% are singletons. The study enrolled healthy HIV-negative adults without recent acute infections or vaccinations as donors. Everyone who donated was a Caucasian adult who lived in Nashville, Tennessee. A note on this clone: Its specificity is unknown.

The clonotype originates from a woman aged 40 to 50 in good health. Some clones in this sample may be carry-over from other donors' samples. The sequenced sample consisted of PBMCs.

In DNA, the CDR3 is TGTGCCAGCAGCTTGGTAACAGTGCCCCCTGAAGCTTTCTTT. The encoded protein is CASSLVTVPPEAFF. V usage is TRBV5-6 and J usage is TRBJ1-1; the D is unclear. Between the trimmed V and J ends, which lost 0 bases and 6 bases, there was a span of 12 bases. Germline assignment: CDR1 SGHDT and CDR2 YYEEEE. The CDR3 is 14 amino acids.